A single sample is the source of the 27 T cell receptor beta chains below, sequenced in a study of blood T cell repertoires in COVID-19 (dated by TCRdb to 2018 to 2020). Receptor libraries were prepared by the immunoSEQ multiplex PCR assay. TCRdb holds this immuneACCESS table with in-frame rearrangements only. Some clones are missing; in checked studies, unresolved V genes explain under half, and the rest has no known cause. The sample data list more than 200,000 clones, and around 86% of these were observed just once. Under 2% of the sample lies in the top ten. The sample comprised PBMCs or T cells enriched from blood (not recorded which). These receptor sequences come from a man in his forties who had recovered from COVID-19.

The rearrangement uses TRBV12-5 and TRBJ1-1; a possible D gene is TRBD1 (6 bases). The CDR3 is 15 amino acids. The V end was cut by 7 bases, the J end by 6 bases, with 21 bases between. The germline V gene encodes CDR1 LGHNT and CDR2 FRNRAP. CDR3 sequence: CASAACTVGASEAFF. The CDR3 bases are TGTGCTAGTGCCGCCTGTACAGTGGGGGCTTCTGAAGCTTTCTTT.

In this sample, this clone turned up once. CDR3 in amino acids: CASILGGQEHSGNTIYF. CDR3 coding DNA: TGCGCCAGCATCCTCGGCGGGCAGGAACACTCTGGAAACACCATATATTTT. This chain joins TRBV10-1 and TRBJ1-3; no definite D call. The CDR3 loop spans 17 amino acids. CDR1 and CDR2 from the germline V gene are WNHNN and SYGVQD (reference sequence). V gave up 7 bases and J gave up 0 bases, with 19 bases separating them.

V usage is TRBV29-1 and J usage is TRBJ1-1, with D unresolved. V was pared by 4 bases and J by 0 bases, with 15 bases between. Germline CDR1 is SQVTM and CDR2 is ANQGSEA. This CDR3 region has 15 residues. The chain's CDR3 is CSVGFLGRVNTEAFF. CDR3 nucleotide sequence: TGCAGCGTTGGGTTCCTTGGGAGAGTGAACACTGAAGCTTTCTTT.

V usage is TRBV6-1 and J usage is TRBJ2-4; TRBD2 is a possible D gene (6 bases). The V gene lost 0 bases and the J gene lost 8 bases, with 17 bases spanning the gap. Germline loops: CDR1 MNHNS, CDR2 SASEGT. This CDR3 has 16 residues. The CDR3 DNA follows: TGTGCCAGCAGTGAAGCTGGCGGGACGGGTGGTGACATTCAGTACTTC. This translates into CASSEAGGTGGDIQYF.

Details on this clone: A read error may explain this, as a much larger clone is one base away. The V call is TRBV11-1, the J call TRBJ1-1; 7 nucleotides agree with TRBD1. Germline CDR1 and CDR2: SGHAT and FQDESV (reference sequence). V lost 5 bases and J lost 1; bases outside the gene matches: 1. The CDR3 spans 13 residues. This CDR3 is CASSRTGNTEAFF. The DNA of the CDR3 is TGTGCCAGCAGCCGGACAGGGAACACTGAAGCTTTCTTT.

The CDR3 DNA reads TGTGCCAGCAGCTCGGCCTCGGACAGGGGGCGGGAGACCCAGTACTTC. This sequence encodes CASSSASDRGRETQYF. The V gene is TRBV13, the J gene TRBJ2-5; 11 bases map to TRBD1. Germline CDR1 PRHDT, CDR2 FYEKMQ (reference sequence). The V segment lost 4 bases and the J segment 5 bases; nucleotides outside the gene matches: 9. This CDR3 has 16 amino acids.

The chain employs TRBV27 and TRBJ1-3; TRBD1 agrees at 7 bases. Per germline, CDR1 MNHEY and CDR2 SMNVEV (reference sequence). The CDR3 contains 14 residues. Unmatched junction bases numbered 7, after V lost 5 bases and J lost 6 bases. The DNA of the CDR3 is TGTGCCAGCAGTCCCTGGGACAGAGCAAACACCATATATTTT. Protein: CASSPWDRANTIYF.

This chain joins TRBV6-5 and TRBJ2-1, with 8 bases identical to TRBD2. This CDR3 contains 16 residues. Unmatched junction bases numbered 12, after V lost 2 bases and J lost 9 bases. Germline V gene lookup returns CDR1 MNHEY and CDR2 SVGAGI. This chain's CDR3 is CASSYVASGLRGEQFF. The CDR3, as DNA: TGTGCCAGCAGTTACGTGGCTAGCGGGTTGAGGGGTGAGCAGTTCTTC.

This chain links TRBV27 with TRBJ1-1; D is possibly TRBD1 (5 bases). Germline-derived CDR1 and CDR2 are MNHEY and SMNVEV (reference sequence). V shed 5 bases and J shed 3 bases, with 16 bases lying between them. The CDR3 has 15 amino acids. Here the CDR3 reads CASSRRQPRDTEAFF. DNA for the CDR3: TGTGCCAGCAGTCGTAGACAGCCCAGGGACACTGAAGCTTTCTTT.

This chain links TRBV18 with TRBJ2-1; 8 nucleotides match TRBD2. V lost 3 bases to trimming and J lost 2 bases; unmatched junction nucleotides: 3. The CDR3 runs 15 residues. Looked up from germline, CDR1 is KGHSH and CDR2 is LQKENI. CDR3 nucleotides: TGTGCCAGCTCACCGTTAGCGGGAACCTACAATGAGCAGTTCTTC. This sequence encodes CASSPLAGTYNEQFF.

This clone was detected a few times. The chain uses TRBV11-3 and TRBJ1-1; 10 bases match TRBD1. The CDR3 has 15 amino acids. V dropped 5 bases and J dropped 5; count of bases not matched to a gene: 8. Germline CDR1 SGHNT, CDR2 YENEEA. The CDR3 nucleotides read TGTGCCAGCAGCCCGAGACAGGGGGCGAAAACTGAAGCTTTCTTT. Translating gives CASSPRQGAKTEAFF.

J is TRBJ1-4 and V is TRBV5-1, with TRBD1 matching over 10 bases. The germline V gene has CDR1 SGHRS and CDR2 YFSETQ. This CDR3 is 17 amino acids long. The J segment lost 6 bases and the V segment lost 3 bases, leaving 11 bases of the junction unmatched. CDR3 loop: CASSSGGVGTGDEKLFF. CDR3 DNA sequence: TGCGCCAGCAGCTCGGGCGGGGTAGGGACAGGGGATGAAAAACTGTTTTTT.

J is TRBJ2-7 and V is TRBV5-5; no firm D call. The CDR3 spans 12 residues. Trimming cost V 1 base and J 5 bases, with 7 bases left between them. From germline, CDR1 is SGHKS and CDR2 YYEKEE (reference sequence). CDR3 in DNA: TGTGCCAGCAGCTTGACAGCAGACGAGCAGTACTTC. Translated: CASSLTADEQYF.

The CDR3 nucleotides are TGTGCCAGTAGTTCGGGACAGGGAGTCTCTGGGGCCAACGTCCTGACTTTC. Encoded protein: CASSSGQGVSGANVLTF. The chain couples TRBV19 to TRBJ2-6, with 9 bases that match TRBD1. The CDR3 has 17 amino acids. V was clipped by 5 bases and J by 0 bases; unmatched bases: 5. Germline values: CDR1 LNHDA, CDR2 SQIVND (reference sequence).

The chain couples TRBV6-5 to TRBJ1-1; tentatively, D is TRBD1 (5 bases). The germline V and J ends were trimmed by 6 bases and 2 bases, with 13 bases remaining between them. The CDR3 extends over 14 amino acids. Germline CDR1 reads MNHEY; CDR2 reads SVGAGI. For the CDR3, the DNA is TGTGCCAGCAGCCCCGGGGGGGTAAACACTGAAGCTTTCTTT. The encoded protein is CASSPGGVNTEAFF.

The chain joins TRBV6-5 to TRBJ1-2; 8 bases map to TRBD1. The germline gives CDR1 MNHEY, CDR2 SVGAGI. The CDR3 is made up of 15 amino acids. The trim removed 2 bases at V and 2 bases at J, leaving 4 bases unmatched. CDR3 loop: CASSYQGAKNYGYTF. For the CDR3, the DNA is TGTGCCAGCAGTTACCAGGGGGCAAAGAACTATGGCTACACCTTC.

The rearrangement links TRBV30 to TRBJ2-7; 10 nucleotides line up with TRBD2. The CDR3 spans 15 residues. Losses at the gene ends were 4 bases for V and 0 bases for J; bases not matched to a gene: 6. The germline CDR1 and CDR2 sequences are GTSNPN and SVGIG (reference sequence). The CDR3 loop reads CAWTELAGRSYEQYF. In DNA, the CDR3 is TGTGCCTGGACAGAACTAGCGGGGCGCTCCTACGAGCAGTACTTC. The variable domain in full, completed from reference TRBV30 and TRBJ2-7, reads SQTIHQWPATLVQPVGSPLSLECTVEGTSNPNLYWYRQAAGRGLQLLFYSVGIGQISSEVPQNLSASRPQDRQFILSSKKLLLSDSGFYLCAWTELAGRSYEQYFGPGTRLTVT.

This clone came up a few times. The chain joins TRBV5-6 to TRBJ2-7; possible D gene TRBD1, 6 bases. CDR1 is SGHDT, CDR2 YYEEEE, per germline. Trimming took off 2 bases at V and 6 bases at J, with 12 bases between the two ends. The CDR3 has 13 amino acids. CDR3 nucleotide sequence: TGTGCCAGCAGCTTATTACAGGGCGGCGAGCAGTACTTC. Residues: CASSLLQGGEQYF.

The chain combines TRBV12-3 or TRBV12-4 with TRBJ1-1; D might be TRBD1 (6 bases). Trimming cost V 6 bases and J 5 bases, with 13 bases left between them. This CDR3 comprises 13 residues. CDR3 loop: CASRMTGGTEAFF. Here the CDR3 DNA reads TGTGCCAGCAGGATGACAGGCGGGACTGAAGCTTTCTTT.

The genes are TRBV24-1 and TRBJ2-5; 8 nucleotides agree with TRBD1. The CDR3 runs to 14 residues. V lost 3 bases to trimming and J lost 5 bases; unmatched junction nucleotides: 4. Germline CDR1 is KGHDR and CDR2 is SFDVKD. The CDR3 loop reads CATSDQGAAETQYF. CDR3 bases: TGTGCCACCAGTGATCAGGGGGCGGCGGAGACCCAGTACTTC.

The genes are TRBV12-5 and TRBJ2-1; TRBD2 matches at 8 bases. The V gene's germline CDR1 is LGHNT and CDR2 FRNRAP. Trimming took 6 bases from V and 3 from J; bases not matched to a gene: 7. CDR3 length: 15 residues. CDR3 residues: CASGPGGVFYNEQFF. The DNA of the CDR3 is TGTGCTAGTGGCCCGGGGGGGGTTTTCTACAATGAGCAGTTCTTC.

This chain uses TRBV5-1 with TRBJ2-5, with D possibly TRBD1 on 5 matching bases. V was shortened by 2 bases and J by 5 bases, with 10 bases between the two germline ends. Germline V gives CDR1 SGHRS, CDR2 YFSETQ. The CDR3 sequence is 13 residues long. The DNA of the CDR3 is TGCGCCAGCAGCTTCGACAGAGAGGAGACCCAGTACTTC. Translating gives CASSFDREETQYF.

The chain combines TRBV19 with TRBJ1-5; TRBD1 matches at 7 bases. Germline CDR1 reads LNHDA; CDR2 reads SQIVND (reference sequence). The CDR3 covers 15 residues. Trimming took 5 bases from V and 4 from J; bases not matched to a gene: 8. CDR3 in DNA: TGTGCCAGTAGTGAGGTCTCAGGGGGGAATCAGCCCCAGCATTTT. Protein sequence: CASSEVSGGNQPQHF.

The J gene is TRBJ1-1, the V gene TRBV3-1 (or the pseudogene TRBV3-2), with D uncertain. The length of the CDR3 is 12 residues. The ends were cut back, 2 bases at V and 6 bases at J, with 7 bases in the middle. The germline V gene has CDR1 LGHDT and CDR2 YNNKEL (reference sequence). CDR3 loop: CASSQFESEAFF. DNA of the CDR3: TGTGCCAGCAGCCAATTCGAGTCTGAAGCTTTCTTT.

This clone was detected only once. This chain uses TRBV3-1 (or the pseudogene TRBV3-2) with TRBJ1-1; D unresolved. V was pared by 0 bases and J by 6 bases, with 8 bases between. The germline CDR1 and CDR2 sequences are LGHDT and YNNKEL (reference sequence). This CDR3 spans 13 amino acids. In DNA, the CDR3 is TGTGCCAGCAGCCAAGATCCCGGGTCTGAAGCTTTCTTT. Amino acid sequence: CASSQDPGSEAFF.

This rearrangement joins TRBV20-1 to TRBJ2-6; a weak D match, TRBD1 (6 bases). V was pared by 3 bases and J by 2 bases, with 14 bases between. CDR1 is DFQATT, CDR2 SNEGSKA, per germline (reference sequence). The CDR3 sequence is 16 residues long. The CDR3, as DNA: TGCAGTGCTAGTCCAGGGGCCACGGCTGGGGCCAACGTCCTGACTTTC. Its protein product is CSASPGATAGANVLTF.

The chain is built from TRBV30 and TRBJ1-4, with 8 positions matching TRBD1. The CDR3 runs to 16 residues. The V segment lost 3 bases and the J segment 3 bases; nucleotides outside the gene matches: 9. Germline assignment: CDR1 GTSNPN and CDR2 SVGIG (reference sequence). The CDR3 sequence: CAWRIQGAPANEKLFF. Written as DNA, the CDR3 is TGTGCCTGGAGAATTCAGGGGGCGCCGGCTAATGAAAAACTGTTTTTT. The whole variable domain, remainder taken from reference TRBV30 and TRBJ1-4, is SQTIHQWPATLVQPVGSPLSLECTVEGTSNPNLYWYRQAAGRGLQLLFYSVGIGQISSEVPQNLSASRPQDRQFILSSKKLLLSDSGFYLCAWRIQGAPANEKLFFGSGTQLSVL.